The 21 T cell receptor beta chains listed next were all sequenced from one sample in a study of regulatory T cells in long-lasting Graves disease. Sequencing libraries for TCR beta were prepared with iRepertoire HTBI primers and Arm-PCR of CDR3 regions. TCRdb independently ran MiXCR on the multiplex PCR reads; one entry per CDR3 protein. The sample lists about 460,000 distinct CDR3 sequences, less than 15% occurring once. Time point indicated: newly diagnosed GD, antithyroid drugs for less than 3 months. PBMCs were the source of the RNA used for TCR sequencing. The same sample was also studied in work on T cells in Graves' hyperthyroidism and ophthalmopathy.

The source material was peripheral blood mononuclear cells (PBMCs), sampled at new diagnosis, from a patient treated with antithyroid drugs. The receptors originated from a woman between 45 and 65 years old with Graves disease.

This clonotype has a handful of counts. The V call is TRBV10-3, the J call TRBJ2-2; 8 bases are shared with TRBD1. Germline trimming cut 6 bases from V and 5 bases from J; bases unmatched to any gene: 5. CDR3 length: 14 residues. The germline gives CDR1 ENHRY, CDR2 SYGVKD. For the CDR3, the DNA is TGTGCCATCAGGGACAGGGAGGATACCGGGGAGCTGTTTTTT. Its translation: CAIRDREDTGELFF.

The chain joins TRBV9 to TRBJ2-6; D is perhaps TRBD1 or TRBD2 (5 bases each). V was clipped by 4 bases and J by 2 bases, with 13 bases between them. The CDR3 sequence is 16 residues long. Germline-derived CDR1 and CDR2 are SGDLS and YYNGEE. Written as DNA, the CDR3 is TGTGCCAGCAGCCCCGACCTGGGACCTGGGGCCAACGTCCTGACTTTC. This codes for CASSPDLGPGANVLTF.

This clonotype was detected only a few times. The J gene is TRBJ2-4, the V gene TRBV3-1; 11 bases fit TRBD1. CDR1 is LGHDT, CDR2 YNNKEL, per germline (reference sequence). The CDR3 contains 14 residues. With V trimmed by 5 bases and J by 6 bases, 3 bases remained unmatched. CDR3 loop: CASSEGTGGNIQYF. CDR3 in DNA: TGTGCCAGCAGCGAAGGGACAGGGGGAAACATTCAGTACTTC.

The gene calls are TRBV7-9 and TRBJ2-7, with TRBD2 matching 12 bases. The CDR3 consists of 19 residues. Trimming took 2 bases from V and 6 from J; bases not matched to a gene: 17. Germline V CDR1 and CDR2: SEHNR, FQNEAQ (reference sequence). The CDR3, as DNA: TGTGCCAGCAGCTTAACCTCCCGGCCTAGCGGGAGGGCCGCCGGCGAGCAGTACTTC. Protein product: CASSLTSRPSGRAAGEQYF.

V gene TRBV19 combines with J gene TRBJ1-2, with D unresolved. V lost 1 base and J lost 3, with 12 bases in between. From germline, CDR1 is LNHDA and CDR2 SQIVND (reference sequence). The CDR3 has 15 residues. The CDR3 sequence is CASSIVSEDYYGYTF. CDR3 DNA sequence: TGTGCCAGTAGTATAGTTTCAGAAGACTACTATGGCTACACCTTC.

This clonotype was detected a few times. This sequence joins TRBV24-1 and TRBJ2-1; 13 positions agree with TRBD2. V was pared by 3 bases and J by 7 bases, with 5 bases of the junction left unmatched. The CDR3 runs 16 residues. Looked up from germline, CDR1 is KGHDR and CDR2 is SFDVKD. CDR3 nucleotide sequence: TGTGCCACCAGTGATCTACTAGCGGGAGGGGAGAATGAGCAGTTCTTC. Translation gives CATSDLLAGGENEQFF.

V is TRBV20-1 and J is TRBJ2-2, with TRBD2 identical over 10 bases. Trimming took 3 bases from V and 4 from J; bases not matched to a gene: 14. In germline, CDR1 is DFQATT, CDR2 SNEGSKA (reference sequence). The CDR3 loop spans 18 amino acids. CDR3 sequence (DNA): TGCAGTGCTAGGCGGGCTAGCGGGAGACATCTTAGCACCGGGGAGCTGTTTTTT. Its translation: CSARRASGRHLSTGELFF.

In this sample, this clonotype turned up a few times. The rearrangement joins TRBV13 to TRBJ2-7; 8 bases align to TRBD1. This CDR3 contains 14 residues. Trimming took 5 bases from V and 2 from J; bases not matched to a gene: 5. In germline, CDR1 is PRHDT, CDR2 FYEKMQ (reference sequence). The CDR3: CASSPLDRAYEQYF. CDR3 coding DNA: TGTGCCAGCAGCCCTCTGGACAGGGCCTACGAGCAGTACTTC.

This clonotype has at least ten counts. This chain connects TRBV5-1 to TRBJ2-1, with TRBD2 matching over 12 bases. The CDR3 consists of 13 residues. V shed 7 bases and J 9 bases; nucleotides not matched to a gene: 5. Germline assignment: CDR1 SGHRS and CDR2 YFSETQ. The CDR3 sequence is CASGLAGMGEQFF. The CDR3 nucleotides are TGCGCCAGCGGACTAGCGGGAATGGGTGAGCAGTTCTTC.

This clonotype was counted once. With only one base between it and a far larger clone, this is likely a read error. V and J are TRBV28 and TRBJ2-7, with 10 bases lining up with TRBD2. Germline values: CDR1 MDHEN, CDR2 SYDVKM. CDR3 length: 16 amino acids. The J segment lost 7 bases and the V segment lost 4 bases, leaving 13 bases of the junction unmatched. Here the CDR3 reads CASSSGLAEPYNEQYF. CDR3 DNA sequence: TGTGCCAGCAGTTCTGGACTAGCGGAGCCCTACAATGAGCAGTACTTC.

The chain combines TRBV27 with TRBJ2-4, with 8 bases that match TRBD2. Germline CDR1 is MNHEY and CDR2 is SMNVEV (reference sequence). This CDR3 comprises 17 residues. V was pared by 5 bases and J by 0 bases, with 9 bases of the junction left unmatched. In DNA, the CDR3 is TGTGCCAGCAGTCTCGCCGGGACTAGATTAGCCAAAAACATTCAGTACTTC. Translation gives CASSLAGTRLAKNIQYF.

This clonotype was recorded at least ten times. The chain employs TRBV9 and TRBJ1-5; D remains ambiguous. In germline, CDR1 is SGDLS, CDR2 YYNGEE. This CDR3 is 14 amino acids long. With 0 bases removed from V and 3 bases from J, the gap between germline ends came to 7 bases. CDR3 sequence (DNA): TGTGCCAGCAGCGTAGGACCGAACAATCAGCCCCAGCATTTT. It specifies CASSVGPNNQPQHF. The full variable domain, completed using reference TRBV9 and TRBJ1-5, is DSGVTQTPKHLITATGQRVTLRCSPRSGDLSVYWYQQSLDQGLQFLIQYYNGEERAKGNILERFSAQQFPDLHSELNLSSLELGDSALYFCASSVGPNNQPQHFGDGTRLSIL.

Ten or more counts support this clonotype. The chain recombines TRBV5-1 with TRBJ2-1; either TRBD1 or TRBD2 may supply D (5 bases each). Deletions cut 5 bases from V and 10 bases from J, with 10 bases between. The CDR3 runs 11 residues. Looked up from germline, CDR1 is SGHRS and CDR2 is YFSETQ. CDR3 DNA sequence: TGCGCCAGCAGAAAAGGGACCGAGCAGTTCTTC. Translation: CASRKGTEQFF.

Many counts were recorded for this clonotype. The V call is TRBV7-3, the J call TRBJ2-1; D unresolved. The CDR3 totals 15 residues. V dropped 1 base and J dropped 6 bases, with 13 bases sitting between them. Germline-derived CDR1 and CDR2 are SGHTA and FQGTGA. Here the CDR3 reads CASSLMFAVRNEQFF. In DNA form, the CDR3 reads TGTGCCAGCAGCTTAATGTTTGCAGTTCGCAATGAGCAGTTCTTC.

This clonotype came up a few times. The chain uses TRBV18 and TRBJ2-7; 15 bases align to TRBD2. After removal of 3 bases from V and 6 bases from J, the junction contained 6 bases not matched to a gene. CDR1 is KGHSH, CDR2 LQKENI, per germline. The CDR3 is 16 residues long. The CDR3 region is CASSPLGLAGGGEQYF. The CDR3 DNA sequence: TGTGCCAGCTCACCGTTGGGACTAGCGGGAGGAGGCGAGCAGTACTTC.

This clonotype was seen repeatedly, ten times or more. The chain combines TRBV7-8 with TRBJ2-7; no clear D. The CDR3 consists of 15 residues. Germline V gene data show CDR1 as SGHVS and CDR2 as FQNEAQ. The V end lost 5 bases, the J end lost 3 bases, and 17 bases lay between the germline ends. The CDR3 nucleotides are TGTGCCAGCAGCCCTGGGTCGATTAGGGTCTACGAGCAGTACTTC. It encodes CASSPGSIRVYEQYF.

There are many counts of this clonotype. This chain uses TRBV7-9 with TRBJ2-1; D is undetermined. The germline V and J ends were trimmed by 4 bases and 10 bases, with 8 bases remaining between them. The CDR3 is made up of 11 amino acids. The germline CDR1 and CDR2 sequences are SEHNR and FQNEAQ (reference sequence). CDR3: CASSSHEEQFF. DNA for the CDR3: TGTGCCAGCAGCTCCCATGAAGAGCAGTTCTTC. The variable domain in full, completed from reference TRBV7-9 and TRBJ2-1, reads DTGVSQNPRHKITKRGQNVTFRCDPISEHNRLYWYRQTLGQGPEFLTYFQNEAQLEKSRLLSDRFSAERPKGSFSTLEIQRTEQGDSAMYLCASSSHEEQFFGPGTRLTVL.

The sample holds many counts of this clonotype. The V call is TRBV20-1, the J call TRBJ2-2; D uncertain. The CDR3 runs 13 residues. CDR1 is DFQATT and CDR2 is SNEGSKA in the germline V gene (reference sequence). With 5 bases removed from V and 3 bases from J, the gap between germline ends came to 10 bases. DNA of the CDR3: TGCAGTGCTGTGGCCCGATACACCGGGGAGCTGTTTTTT. Translating it yields CSAVARYTGELFF.

This clonotype showed up many times. V and J are TRBV6-1 and TRBJ1-4; D is undetermined. With 6 bases removed from V and 2 bases from J, the gap between germline ends came to 19 bases. Per germline, CDR1 MNHNS and CDR2 SASEGT. The CDR3 consists of 17 residues. DNA of the CDR3: TGTGCCAGCAGACCCCCCCTTTGGGTCACTACTAATGAAAAACTGTTTTTT. Protein sequence: CASRPPLWVTTNEKLFF.

The rearrangement uses TRBV4-1 and TRBJ2-3; 14 bases fit TRBD2. The germline CDR1 and CDR2 sequences are MGHRA and YSYEKL. The CDR3 has 18 amino acids. The V segment lost 4 bases and the J segment 1 base; nucleotides outside the gene matches: 7. Here the CDR3 reads CASSPGTSGSRGTDTQYF. The CDR3 DNA reads as TGCGCCAGCAGCCCTGGGACTAGCGGGAGTAGGGGCACAGATACGCAGTATTTT.

This clonotype was found many times. The chain is built from TRBV10-3 and TRBJ2-1; the match to TRBD2 covers 9 bases. CDR1 and CDR2 (germline): ENHRY, SYGVKD. J lost 3 bases, V lost 3 bases, and 6 bases had no gene match. The CDR3 consists of 16 residues. This chain's CDR3 is CAISESFSGSYNEQFF. The CDR3 DNA follows: TGTGCCATCAGTGAATCATTTAGCGGGAGCTACAATGAGCAGTTCTTC.